The source of this TCR beta chain is a study of cytomegalovirus exposure and HLA in healthy donors. Study-level findings and limits: In a later analysis, HLA-associated TCR beta chains were more clonally expanded than equally common others. Sequence variants that were highly shared formed a cluster that was likely a sequencing artifact.

Healthy bone marrow donors formed the donor group. The CDR3 contains 14 residues. The germline gives CDR1 MDHEN, CDR2 SYDVKM. Trimming took 6 bases from V and 7 from J, leaving 15 bases between them. Amplification used 60 Vbeta primers and 13 Jbeta primers. In the source study's methods: Later reanalysis found about 78 million unique TCR beta chains, 9 million to 12 million of them shared. This table comes from immunoSEQ multiplex PCR, and its TCRdb copy is limited to in-frame clones, with some not included. That table furnishes V, J and clone size, whereas the DNA furnished D and trimming. The sample yields approximately 220,000 clones, around 80% seen once. Details on this clone: Its antigen is unknown.

The sequence derives from a man younger than 35 in good health and CMV-seronegative. The chain links TRBV28 to TRBJ1-4, with a weak D call TRBD1 (5 bases). Sequenced sample: PBMCs. In nucleotides, the CDR3 is TGTGCCAGCAGCCCCGGCGGGGGTCTTGAAAAACTGTTTTTT. Amino acid sequence: CASSPGGGLEKLFF.